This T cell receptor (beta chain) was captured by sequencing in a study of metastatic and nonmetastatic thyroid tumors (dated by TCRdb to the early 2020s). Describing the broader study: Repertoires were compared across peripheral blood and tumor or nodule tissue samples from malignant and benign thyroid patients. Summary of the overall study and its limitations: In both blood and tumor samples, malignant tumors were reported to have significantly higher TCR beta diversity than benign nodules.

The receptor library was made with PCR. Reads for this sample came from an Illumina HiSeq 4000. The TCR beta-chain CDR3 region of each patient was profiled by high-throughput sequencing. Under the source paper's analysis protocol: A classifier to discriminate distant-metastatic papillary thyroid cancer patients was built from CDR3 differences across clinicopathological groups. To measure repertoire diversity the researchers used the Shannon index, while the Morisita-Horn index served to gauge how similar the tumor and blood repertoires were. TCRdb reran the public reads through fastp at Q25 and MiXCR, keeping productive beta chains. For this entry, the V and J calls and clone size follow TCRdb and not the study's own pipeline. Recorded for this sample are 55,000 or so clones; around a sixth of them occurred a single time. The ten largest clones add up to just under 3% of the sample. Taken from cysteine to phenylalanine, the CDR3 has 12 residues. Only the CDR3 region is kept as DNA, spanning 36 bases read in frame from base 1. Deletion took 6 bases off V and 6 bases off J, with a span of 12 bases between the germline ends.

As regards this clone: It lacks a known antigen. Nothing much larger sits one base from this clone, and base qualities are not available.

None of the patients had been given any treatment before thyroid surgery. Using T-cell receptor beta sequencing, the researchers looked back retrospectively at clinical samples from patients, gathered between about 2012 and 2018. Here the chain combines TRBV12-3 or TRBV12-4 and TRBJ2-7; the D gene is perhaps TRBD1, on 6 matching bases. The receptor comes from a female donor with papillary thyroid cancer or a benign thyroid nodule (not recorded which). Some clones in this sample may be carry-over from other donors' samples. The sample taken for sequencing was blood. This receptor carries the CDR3 CASSPGQCEQYF. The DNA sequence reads TGTGCCAGCAGCCCCGGACAGTGCGAGCAGTACTTC.